The clone carrying this TCR beta chain turned up a few times. One junction end disagrees with the germline gene, perhaps due to a read error. The source of the sample is a study of blood T cell repertoires in COVID-19. In the original processing: Reference gene primer amplification gave nucleated cell count estimates. Data came from immunoSEQ multiplex PCR; TCRdb stores just in-frame clones and leaves some out. V, J and clone size were drawn from that table, and D and trimming were deduced from the DNA. The data show a few hundred thousand clones, 80% to 90% seen once. This CDR3 has 14 residues. Germline assignment: CDR1 MNHEY and CDR2 SVGAGI.

The genes are TRBV6-5 and TRBJ1-4; weak D call: TRBD1 (6 bases). This clonotype was obtained from a man between 50 and 59 years old with active or convalescent COVID-19. Sequencing input: peripheral blood. The CDR3 protein is CASRVGTTNEKLFF. The CDR3 bases are TGTGCCAGCAGAGTTGGGACAACCAATGAAAAACTGTTTTTT.